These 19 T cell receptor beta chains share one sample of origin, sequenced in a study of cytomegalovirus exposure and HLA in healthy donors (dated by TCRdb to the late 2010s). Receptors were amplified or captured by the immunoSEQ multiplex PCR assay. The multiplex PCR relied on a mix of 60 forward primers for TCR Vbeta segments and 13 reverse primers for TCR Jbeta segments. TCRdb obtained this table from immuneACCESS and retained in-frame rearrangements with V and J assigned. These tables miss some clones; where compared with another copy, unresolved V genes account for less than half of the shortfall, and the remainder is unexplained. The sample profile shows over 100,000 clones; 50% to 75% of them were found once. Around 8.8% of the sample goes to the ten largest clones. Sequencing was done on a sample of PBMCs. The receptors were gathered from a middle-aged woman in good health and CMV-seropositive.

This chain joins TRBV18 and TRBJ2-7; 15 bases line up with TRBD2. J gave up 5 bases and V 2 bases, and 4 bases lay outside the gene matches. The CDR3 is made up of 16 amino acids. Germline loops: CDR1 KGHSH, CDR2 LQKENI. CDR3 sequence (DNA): TGTGCCAGCTCACCAGGACTAGCGGGAGGGCCCCACGAGCAGTACTTC. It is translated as CASSPGLAGGPHEQYF.

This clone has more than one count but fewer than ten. This CDR3 is CASGTIYEQYF. CDR3 nucleotide sequence: TGTGCCAGCGGCACAATCTACGAGCAGTACTTC. This sequence joins TRBV5-5 and TRBJ2-7, with D unclear. Trimming pared 7 bases from V and 3 bases from J, leaving 8 bases between. CDR3 length: 11 amino acids. The V gene's germline CDR1 is SGHKS and CDR2 YYEKEE (reference sequence).

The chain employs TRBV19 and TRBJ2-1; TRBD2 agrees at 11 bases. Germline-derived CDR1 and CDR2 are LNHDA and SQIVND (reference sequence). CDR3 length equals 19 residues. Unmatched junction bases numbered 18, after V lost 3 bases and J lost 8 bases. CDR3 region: CASSMGQGVTSGRDDEQFF. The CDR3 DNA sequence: TGTGCCAGTAGTATGGGACAGGGAGTTACTAGCGGGAGAGACGATGAGCAGTTCTTC.

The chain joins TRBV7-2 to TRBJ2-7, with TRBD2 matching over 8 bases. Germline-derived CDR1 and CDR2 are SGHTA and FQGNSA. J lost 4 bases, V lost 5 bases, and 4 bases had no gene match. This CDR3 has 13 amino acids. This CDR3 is CASSPPGGYEQYF. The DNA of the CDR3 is TGTGCCAGCAGCCCCCCGGGGGGGTACGAGCAGTACTTC.

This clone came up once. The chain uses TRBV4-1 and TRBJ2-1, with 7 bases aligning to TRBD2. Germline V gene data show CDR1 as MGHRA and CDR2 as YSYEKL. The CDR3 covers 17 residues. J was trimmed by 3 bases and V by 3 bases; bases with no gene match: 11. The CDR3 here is CASSHLEDGEGYNEQFF. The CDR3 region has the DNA TGCGCCAGCAGCCACCTAGAGGACGGGGAGGGCTACAATGAGCAGTTCTTC.

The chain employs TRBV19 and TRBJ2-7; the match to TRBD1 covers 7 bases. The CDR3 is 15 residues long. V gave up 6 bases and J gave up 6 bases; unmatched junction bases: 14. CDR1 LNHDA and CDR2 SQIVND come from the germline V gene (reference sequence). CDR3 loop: CASRTRTGAVGEQYF. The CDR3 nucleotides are TGTGCCAGTAGGACGAGAACAGGGGCGGTGGGCGAGCAGTACTTC.

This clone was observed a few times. DNA of the CDR3: TGTGCCAGCAGCAAAACTAGCGGGGGGCAAGAGACCCAGTACTTC. Amino acids: CASSKTSGGQETQYF. The V and J genes are TRBV2 and TRBJ2-5, with TRBD2 matching over 12 bases. V gave up 6 bases and J gave up 2 bases; unmatched junction bases: 4. There are 15 residues in the CDR3. Germline V gives CDR1 SNHLY, CDR2 FYNNEI.

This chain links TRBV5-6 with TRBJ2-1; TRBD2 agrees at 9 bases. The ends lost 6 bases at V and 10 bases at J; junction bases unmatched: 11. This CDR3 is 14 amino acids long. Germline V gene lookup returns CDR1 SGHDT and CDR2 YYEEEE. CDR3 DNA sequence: TGTGCCAGCACCGGGACTAGCATCTTCCGCGAGCAGTTCTTC. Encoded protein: CASTGTSIFREQFF.

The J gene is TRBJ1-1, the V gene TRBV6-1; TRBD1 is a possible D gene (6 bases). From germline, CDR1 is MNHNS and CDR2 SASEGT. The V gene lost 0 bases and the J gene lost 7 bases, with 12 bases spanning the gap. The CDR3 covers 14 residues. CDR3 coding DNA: TGTGCCAGCAGTGAAGCGGGGGGGCGCGTTGAAGCTTTCTTT. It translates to CASSEAGGRVEAFF.

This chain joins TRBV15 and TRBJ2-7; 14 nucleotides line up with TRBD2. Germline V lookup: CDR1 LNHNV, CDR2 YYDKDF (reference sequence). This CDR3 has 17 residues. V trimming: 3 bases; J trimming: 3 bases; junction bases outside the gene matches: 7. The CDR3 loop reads CATSRSGTSGSRYEQYF. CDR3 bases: TGTGCCACCAGCAGGTCCGGGACTAGCGGGAGTCGCTACGAGCAGTACTTC.

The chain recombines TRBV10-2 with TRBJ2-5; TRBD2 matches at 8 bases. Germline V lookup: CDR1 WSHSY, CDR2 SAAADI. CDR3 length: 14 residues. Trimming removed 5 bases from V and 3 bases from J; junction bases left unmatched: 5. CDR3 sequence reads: CASSILAAKETQYF. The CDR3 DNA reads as TGCGCCAGCAGTATACTAGCGGCCAAAGAGACCCAGTACTTC.

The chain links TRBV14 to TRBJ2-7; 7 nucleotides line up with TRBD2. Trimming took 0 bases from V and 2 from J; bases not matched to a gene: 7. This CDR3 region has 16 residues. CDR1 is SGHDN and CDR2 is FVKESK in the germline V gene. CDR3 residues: CASSQDTGRGTYEQYF. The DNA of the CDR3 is TGTGCCAGCAGCCAAGATACCGGGCGGGGGACCTACGAGCAGTACTTC.

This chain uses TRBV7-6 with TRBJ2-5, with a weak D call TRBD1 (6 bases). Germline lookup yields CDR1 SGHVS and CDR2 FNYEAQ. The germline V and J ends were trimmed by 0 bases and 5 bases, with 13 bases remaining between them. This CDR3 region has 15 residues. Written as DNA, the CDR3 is TGTGCCAGCAGCTTAGCGCTTGGGGGCCGGGAGACCCAGTACTTC. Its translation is CASSLALGGRETQYF. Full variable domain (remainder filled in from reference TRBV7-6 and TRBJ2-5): GAGVSQSPRYKVTKRGQDVALRCDPISGHVSLYWYRQALGQGPEFLTYFNYEAQQDKSGLPNDRFSAERPEGSISTLTIQRTEQRDSAMYRCASSLALGGRETQYFGPGTRLLVL.

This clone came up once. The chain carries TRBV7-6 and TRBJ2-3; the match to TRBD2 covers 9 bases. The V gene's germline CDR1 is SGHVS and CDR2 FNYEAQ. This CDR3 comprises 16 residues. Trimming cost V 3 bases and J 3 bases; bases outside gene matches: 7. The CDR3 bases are TGTGCCAGCAGCTTGGCGGGAGGGCCTGGTACAGATACGCAGTATTTT. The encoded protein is CASSLAGGPGTDTQYF.

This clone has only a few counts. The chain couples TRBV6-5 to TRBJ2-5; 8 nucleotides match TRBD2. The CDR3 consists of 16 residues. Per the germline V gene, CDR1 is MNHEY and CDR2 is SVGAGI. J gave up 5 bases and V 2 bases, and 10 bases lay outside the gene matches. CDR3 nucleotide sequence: TGTGCCAGCAGTTACCCGCCCTGGCGGGGGGTGGAGACCCAGTACTTC. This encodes CASSYPPWRGVETQYF.

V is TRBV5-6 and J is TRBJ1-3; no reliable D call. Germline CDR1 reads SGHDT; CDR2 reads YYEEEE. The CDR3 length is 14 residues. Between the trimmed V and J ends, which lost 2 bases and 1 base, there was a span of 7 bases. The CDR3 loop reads CASSFPGSGNTIYF. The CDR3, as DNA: TGTGCCAGCAGCTTTCCCGGGTCTGGAAACACCATATATTTT.

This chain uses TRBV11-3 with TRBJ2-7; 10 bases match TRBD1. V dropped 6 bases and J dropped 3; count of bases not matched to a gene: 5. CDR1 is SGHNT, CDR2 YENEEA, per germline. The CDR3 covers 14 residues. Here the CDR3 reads CASSPGQGHYEQYF. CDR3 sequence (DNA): TGTGCCAGCAGTCCGGGACAGGGGCACTACGAGCAGTACTTC.

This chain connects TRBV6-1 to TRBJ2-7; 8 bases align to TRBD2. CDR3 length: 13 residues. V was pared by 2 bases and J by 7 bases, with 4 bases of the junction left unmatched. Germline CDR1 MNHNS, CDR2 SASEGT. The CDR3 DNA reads TGTGCCAGCAGTGAATTCCTAGCGGGTGAGCAGTACTTC. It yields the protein CASSEFLAGEQYF.

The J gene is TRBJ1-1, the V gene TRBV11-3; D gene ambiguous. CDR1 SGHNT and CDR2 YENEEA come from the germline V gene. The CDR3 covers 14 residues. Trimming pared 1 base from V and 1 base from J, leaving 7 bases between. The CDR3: CASSLGLTNTEAFF. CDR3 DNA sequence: TGTGCCAGCAGCTTAGGACTTACGAACACTGAAGCTTTCTTT.